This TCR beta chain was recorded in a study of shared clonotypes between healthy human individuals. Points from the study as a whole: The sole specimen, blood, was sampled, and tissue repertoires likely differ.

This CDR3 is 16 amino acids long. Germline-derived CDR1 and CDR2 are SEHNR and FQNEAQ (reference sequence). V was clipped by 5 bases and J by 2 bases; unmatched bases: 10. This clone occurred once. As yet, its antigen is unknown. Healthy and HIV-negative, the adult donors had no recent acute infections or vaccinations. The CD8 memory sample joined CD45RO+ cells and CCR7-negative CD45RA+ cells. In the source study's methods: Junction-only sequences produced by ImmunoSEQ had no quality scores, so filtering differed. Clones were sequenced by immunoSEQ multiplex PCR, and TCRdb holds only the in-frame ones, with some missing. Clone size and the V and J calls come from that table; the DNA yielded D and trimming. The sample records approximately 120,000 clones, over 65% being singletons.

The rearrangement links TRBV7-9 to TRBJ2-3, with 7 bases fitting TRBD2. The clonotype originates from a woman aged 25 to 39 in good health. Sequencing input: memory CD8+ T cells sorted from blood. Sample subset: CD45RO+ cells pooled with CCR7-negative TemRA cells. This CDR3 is CASSATRDYPTDTQYF. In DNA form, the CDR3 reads TGTGCCAGCAGCGCAACCCGGGACTACCCCACAGATACGCAGTATTTT.